This T cell receptor beta chain emerged from a study of naive and memory T cell subsets. The CDR3 sequence is 14 residues long. The V end lost 4 bases, the J end lost 4 bases, and 12 bases lay between the germline ends. CDR1 MDHEN and CDR2 SYDVKM come from the germline V gene. Four PCR rounds used nested alpha and beta constant region primers plus the SP2 primer. Alpha and beta constant region primers primed reverse transcription for blood and skin samples. TCRdb re-called the 5' RACE reads through MiXCR, storing one row per CDR3 protein. In the table there are around 56,000 distinct CDR3 sequences, more than 7.5% of which are singletons. A UMI-containing oligonucleotide was joined by 3' ligation to the TCR cDNA template. Whole blood, roughly 2.5 ml, came from adult healthy volunteers.

V is TRBV28 and J is TRBJ2-3; D gene uncertain. The sequence came from a female donor in good health. Written as DNA, the CDR3 is TGTGCCAGCAGTTCAGGCGGACCAGCAGATACGCAGTATTTT. Translated, it gives CASSSGGPADTQYF.